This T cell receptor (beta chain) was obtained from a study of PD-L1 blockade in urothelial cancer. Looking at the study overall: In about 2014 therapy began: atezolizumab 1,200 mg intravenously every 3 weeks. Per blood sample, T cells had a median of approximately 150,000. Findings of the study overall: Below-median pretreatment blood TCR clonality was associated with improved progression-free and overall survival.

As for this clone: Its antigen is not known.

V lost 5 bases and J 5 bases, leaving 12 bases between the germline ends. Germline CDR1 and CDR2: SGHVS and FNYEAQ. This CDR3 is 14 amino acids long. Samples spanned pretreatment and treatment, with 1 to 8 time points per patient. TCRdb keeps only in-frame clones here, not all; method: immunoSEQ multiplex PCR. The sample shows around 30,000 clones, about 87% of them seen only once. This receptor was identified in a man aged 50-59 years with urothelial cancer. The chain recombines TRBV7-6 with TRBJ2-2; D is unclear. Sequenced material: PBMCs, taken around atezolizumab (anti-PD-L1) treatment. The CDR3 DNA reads TGTGCCAGCAGCCGGGTCCTGGAGACCGGGGAGCTGTTTTTT. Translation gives CASSRVLETGELFF.